The rows below give T cell receptor beta chains drawn from one sample of a study of CD8+ T cells in alopecia areata. Some clones are missing from TCRdb's copy, which holds only in-frame ones; the method was immunoSEQ multiplex PCR. The sample comprises roughly 220,000 clones, approximately 67% of which are singletons, and roughly 1.2% rests with the top ten. This specimen consisted of CD4+ T cells sorted from blood, obtained around week 44, from a patient treated with tofacitinib. The origin of the receptors is a human donor with alopecia areata. CDR3s include the opening cysteine and the closing phenylalanine or tryptophan. The order of the fields is clone size, D gene, V gene, J gene, CDR3 length, CDR3 protein, CDR3 DNA. The D gene is left open where the match is weak. Clone size is not always given. Where it is, it says once, few, many or a class for expanded clones.

abundance: .; d_gene: .; v_gene: TRBV14; j_gene: TRBJ1-1; len: 14; CDR3aa: CASSWGAGDTEAFF; CDR3nt: TGTGCCAGCAGTTGGGGCGCGGGGGACACTGAAGCTTTCTTT
abundance: once; d_gene: .; v_gene: TRBV6-1; j_gene: TRBJ2-3; len: 16; CDR3aa: CASSGGSTSGADTQYF; CDR3nt: TGTGCCAGCAGTGGCGGCAGCACGTCGGGAGCAGATACGCAGTATTTT
abundance: few; d_gene: TRBD1; v_gene: TRBV11-2; j_gene: TRBJ1-1; len: 12; CDR3aa: CASKHRGSGAFF; CDR3nt: TGTGCCAGCAAGCACAGGGGATCGGGAGCTTTCTTT
abundance: .; d_gene: .; v_gene: TRBV25-1; j_gene: TRBJ1-4; len: 12; CDR3aa: CASSESRGKLFF; CDR3nt: TGTGCCAGCAGTGAATCCAGAGGAAAACTGTTTTTT
abundance: few; d_gene: .; v_gene: TRBV6-6; j_gene: TRBJ1-6; len: 13; CDR3aa: CASRAYSSAPLHF; CDR3nt: TGTGCCAGCAGGGCATACTCGAGCGCACCCCTCCACTTT
abundance: once; d_gene: .; v_gene: TRBV5-1; j_gene: TRBJ1-2; len: 15; CDR3aa: CASSLGGTAGGGYTF; CDR3nt: TGCGCCAGCAGCTTGGGAGGAACGGCCGGCGGTGGCTACACCTTC
abundance: once; d_gene: .; v_gene: TRBV29-1; j_gene: TRBJ2-5; len: 11; CDR3aa: CSVRQQETQYF; CDR3nt: TGCAGCGTGCGACAGCAAGAGACCCAGTACTTC
abundance: .; d_gene: .; v_gene: TRBV6-6; j_gene: TRBJ1-6; len: 12; CDR3aa: CASSPTGFPLHF; CDR3nt: TGTGCCAGCAGCCCCACGGGGTTTCCCCTCCACTTT
abundance: few; d_gene: .; v_gene: TRBV5-1; j_gene: TRBJ2-5; len: 12; CDR3aa: CASGRPQETQYF; CDR3nt: TGCGCCAGCGGCCGACCCCAAGAGACCCAGTACTTC
abundance: .; d_gene: .; v_gene: TRBV30; j_gene: TRBJ1-2; len: 13; CDR3aa: CAWSVRGGYGYTF; CDR3nt: TGTGCCTGGAGTGTACGAGGTGGCTATGGCTACACCTTC
abundance: .; d_gene: .; v_gene: TRBV2; j_gene: TRBJ1-2; len: 13; CDR3aa: CASSETGLVGYTF; CDR3nt: TGTGCCAGCAGTGAAACAGGGCTTGTTGGCTACACCTTC
abundance: few; d_gene: TRBD1; v_gene: TRBV7-3; j_gene: TRBJ2-2; len: 15; CDR3aa: CASSPDGQGLGELFF; CDR3nt: TGTGCCAGCAGCCCCGACGGACAGGGGTTAGGGGAGCTGTTTTTT
abundance: .; d_gene: TRBD1; v_gene: TRBV19; j_gene: TRBJ1-1; len: 14; CDR3aa: CASRSRTGVNEAFF; CDR3nt: TGTGCCAGTCGGTCCCGGACAGGGGTTAATGAAGCTTTCTTT
abundance: .; d_gene: TRBD1; v_gene: TRBV5-6; j_gene: TRBJ1-2; len: 15; CDR3aa: CASSLAPGTAYGYTF; CDR3nt: TGTGCCAGCAGCTTGGCTCCCGGGACAGCGTATGGCTACACCTTC
abundance: .; d_gene: .; v_gene: TRBV11-2; j_gene: TRBJ2-1; len: 11; CDR3aa: CASSFYNEQFF; CDR3nt: TGTGCCAGCAGCTTCTACAATGAGCAGTTCTTC
abundance: .; d_gene: .; v_gene: TRBV7-2; j_gene: TRBJ2-5; len: 13; CDR3aa: CASSSSLVETQYF; CDR3nt: TGTGCCAGCAGCTCGAGCTTGGTCGAGACCCAGTACTTC
abundance: .; d_gene: .; v_gene: TRBV7-3; j_gene: TRBJ2-3; len: 14; CDR3aa: CASSFGQGTDTRYF; CDR3nt: .
abundance: .; d_gene: TRBD1; v_gene: TRBV30; j_gene: TRBJ1-1; len: 11; CDR3aa: CAWSTGAEAFF; CDR3nt: TGTGCCTGGTCGACAGGGGCTGAAGCTTTCTTT
abundance: .; d_gene: .; v_gene: TRBV29-1; j_gene: TRBJ2-1; len: 14; CDR3aa: CSVEGGAKYNEQFF; CDR3nt: TGCAGCGTTGAAGGCGGGGCGAAGTACAATGAGCAGTTCTTC
abundance: few; d_gene: .; v_gene: TRBV19; j_gene: TRBJ1-1; len: 13; CDR3aa: CASTEHLGTEAFF; CDR3nt: TGTGCCAGTACCGAGCACCTGGGGACTGAAGCTTTCTTT
abundance: .; d_gene: .; v_gene: TRBV4-3; j_gene: TRBJ2-4; len: 13; CDR3aa: CASSQGSENIQYF; CDR3nt: TGCGCCAGCAGCCAAGGCTCGGAAAACATTCAGTACTTC
abundance: .; d_gene: .; v_gene: TRBV25-1; j_gene: TRBJ2-1; len: 12; CDR3aa: CASRGSVNEQFF; CDR3nt: TGTGCCAGCAGGGGATCGGTTAATGAGCAGTTCTTC
abundance: .; d_gene: .; v_gene: TRBV29-1; j_gene: TRBJ1-5; len: 13; CDR3aa: CSVGEGVEQPQHF; CDR3nt: TGCAGCGTTGGAGAGGGAGTGGAGCAGCCCCAGCATTTT
abundance: .; d_gene: .; v_gene: TRBV30; j_gene: TRBJ2-7; len: 15; CDR3aa: CAWSVGRSSSYEQYF; CDR3nt: TGTGCCTGGAGTGTAGGCAGATCGAGCTCCTACGAGCAGTACTTC
abundance: once; d_gene: .; v_gene: TRBV30; j_gene: TRBJ1-5; len: 13; CDR3aa: CAWSPRENQPQHF; CDR3nt: TGTGCCTGGAGTCCAAGGGAGAATCAGCCCCAGCATTTT
abundance: .; d_gene: .; v_gene: TRBV7-9; j_gene: TRBJ2-3; len: 15; CDR3aa: CASSTGPRNTDTQYF; CDR3nt: TGTGCCAGCAGCACAGGTCCTCGCAACACAGATACGCAGTATTTT
abundance: .; d_gene: .; v_gene: TRBV2; j_gene: TRBJ1-2; len: 13; CDR3aa: CASSPGHNYGYTF; CDR3nt: TGTGCCAGCAGTCCGGGACACAACTATGGCTACACCTTC
abundance: .; d_gene: TRBD2; v_gene: TRBV29-1; j_gene: TRBJ2-1; len: 14; CDR3aa: CSAETSGGAREQFF; CDR3nt: TGCAGCGCTGAGACTAGCGGGGGGGCCAGAGAGCAGTTCTTC
abundance: few; d_gene: TRBD2; v_gene: TRBV7-2; j_gene: TRBJ2-7; len: 13; CDR3aa: CASSGLARHEQYF; CDR3nt: TGTGCCAGCAGCGGACTAGCGAGACACGAGCAGTACTTC
abundance: once; d_gene: .; v_gene: TRBV19; j_gene: TRBJ1-2; len: 14; CDR3aa: CASNTGAGNYGYTF; CDR3nt: TGTGCCAGTAACACGGGCGCTGGGAACTATGGCTACACCTTC
abundance: .; d_gene: .; v_gene: TRBV4-3; j_gene: TRBJ1-1; len: 13; CDR3aa: CASSLDRNTEAFF; CDR3nt: TGCGCCAGCAGCCTCGACAGAAACACTGAAGCTTTCTTT
abundance: .; d_gene: TRBD1; v_gene: TRBV29-1; j_gene: TRBJ2-4; len: 14; CDR3aa: CSVVTGGNKNIQYF; CDR3nt: TGCAGCGTCGTAACAGGGGGAAACAAAAACATTCAGTACTTC
abundance: .; d_gene: TRBD1; v_gene: TRBV4-3; j_gene: TRBJ2-2; len: 16; CDR3aa: CASSQGTGVNTGELFF; CDR3nt: TGCGCCAGCAGCCAAGGGACAGGGGTCAACACCGGGGAGCTGTTTTTT
abundance: .; d_gene: .; v_gene: TRBV27; j_gene: TRBJ1-1; len: 15; CDR3aa: CASSWKWPSNTEAFF; CDR3nt: TGTGCCAGCAGTTGGAAATGGCCTTCGAACACTGAAGCTTTCTTT
abundance: .; d_gene: TRBD1; v_gene: TRBV30; j_gene: TRBJ1-2; len: 14; CDR3aa: CAWRGVQGVYGYTF; CDR3nt: TGTGCCTGGAGAGGGGTACAGGGGGTCTATGGCTACACCTTC
abundance: .; d_gene: .; v_gene: TRBV7-2; j_gene: TRBJ2-2; len: 13; CDR3aa: CASSLEVVGELFF; CDR3nt: TGTGCCAGCAGCCTTGAGGTCGTGGGGGAGCTGTTTTTT
abundance: .; d_gene: .; v_gene: TRBV9; j_gene: TRBJ2-7; len: 15; CDR3aa: CASSPLEETYYEQYF; CDR3nt: TGTGCCAGCAGCCCACTCGAGGAAACCTACTACGAGCAGTACTTC
abundance: .; d_gene: .; v_gene: TRBV6-1; j_gene: TRBJ1-4; len: 15; CDR3aa: CASINEIGGLSKLFF; CDR3nt: TGTGCCAGCATAAATGAAATCGGAGGTTTATCCAAACTGTTTTTT
abundance: .; d_gene: TRBD1; v_gene: TRBV6-5; j_gene: TRBJ2-2; len: 15; CDR3aa: CASSQGTGPTGELFF; CDR3nt: TGTGCCAGCAGTCAAGGGACAGGGCCCACCGGGGAGCTGTTTTTT
abundance: .; d_gene: TRBD2; v_gene: TRBV29-1; j_gene: TRBJ2-7; len: 12; CDR3aa: CSVAGGSYEQYF; CDR3nt: TGCAGCGTTGCGGGGGGTTCCTACGAGCAGTACTTC